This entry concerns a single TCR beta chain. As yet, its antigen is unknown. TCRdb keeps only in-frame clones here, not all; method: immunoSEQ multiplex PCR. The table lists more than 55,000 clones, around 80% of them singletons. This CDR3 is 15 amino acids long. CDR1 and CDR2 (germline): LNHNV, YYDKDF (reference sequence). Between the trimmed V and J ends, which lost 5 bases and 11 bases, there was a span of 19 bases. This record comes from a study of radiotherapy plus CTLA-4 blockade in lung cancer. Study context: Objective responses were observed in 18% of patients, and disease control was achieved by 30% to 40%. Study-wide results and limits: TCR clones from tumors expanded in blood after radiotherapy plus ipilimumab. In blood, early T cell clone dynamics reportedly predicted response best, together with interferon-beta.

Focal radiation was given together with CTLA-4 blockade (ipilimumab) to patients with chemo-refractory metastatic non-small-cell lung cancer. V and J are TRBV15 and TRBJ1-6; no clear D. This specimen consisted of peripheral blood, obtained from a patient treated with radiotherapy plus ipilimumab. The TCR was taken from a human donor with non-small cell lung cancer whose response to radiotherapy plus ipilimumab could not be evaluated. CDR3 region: CATSARLQRSAPLHF. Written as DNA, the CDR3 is TGTGCCACCAGCGCCCGACTTCAGCGATCGGCACCCCTCCACTTT.